Below are 26 T cell receptor beta chains sequenced from a single sample in a study of cytomegalovirus exposure and HLA in healthy donors. A multiplex PCR was run with 60 Vbeta primers and 13 Jbeta primers. Repertoires were generated with immunoSEQ multiplex PCR, while TCRdb's copy carries only in-frame clones and drops some. This repertoire shows around 150,000 clones, approximately 85% found once; its top ten account for roughly 9.3%. The sequencing sample was made of PBMCs. Source of these receptors: a man between 18 and 35 years old in good health and CMV-seropositive.

The chain has TRBV29-1 and TRBJ2-4; D unresolved. The CDR3 totals 13 residues. V was trimmed by 0 bases and J by 3 bases, leaving 6 bases between them. Germline lookup yields CDR1 SQVTM and CDR2 ANQGSEA. As DNA, the CDR3 is TGCAGCGTTGAAGATCAATTCAAAAACATTCAGTACTTC. Residues: CSVEDQFKNIQYF.

This clone was recorded a few times. The rearrangement links TRBV27 to TRBJ1-1; D ambiguous. Germline values: CDR1 MNHEY, CDR2 SMNVEV (reference sequence). The CDR3 contains 11 residues. The germline V and J ends were trimmed by 8 bases and 0 bases, with 4 bases remaining between them. The DNA for the CDR3 is TGTGCCAGCTACATGAACACTGAAGCTTTCTTT. Encoded protein: CASYMNTEAFF.

This clone has just a few counts. This chain connects TRBV6-5 to TRBJ1-2; D is ambiguous. There are 15 residues in the CDR3. Trimming removed 0 bases from V and 7 bases from J, with 15 bases in between. Germline assignment: CDR1 MNHEY and CDR2 SVGAGI. The CDR3 coding sequence is TGTGCCAGCAGTTACTCTTCTATGGTGCCTAGTGGCTACACCTTC. Its translation: CASSYSSMVPSGYTF.

This chain links TRBV5-5 with TRBJ2-5; TRBD2 is a possible D gene (7 bases). The V and J ends lost 4 bases and 4 bases respectively, with 17 bases between them. Germline CDR1 is SGHKS and CDR2 is YYEKEE (reference sequence). The CDR3 covers 15 residues. The CDR3 spells CASSPQWGGPETQYF. CDR3 DNA: TGTGCCAGCAGCCCCCAGTGGGGGGGCCCAGAGACCCAGTACTTC.

This clone turned up a few times. The V call is TRBV4-1, the J call TRBJ1-5; D is ambiguous. V gave up 1 base and J gave up 7 bases, with 11 bases separating them. Germline V gives CDR1 MGHRA, CDR2 YSYEKL. The CDR3 is 14 amino acids. CDR3 bases: TGCGCCAGCAGCCAAGTCGGGGTTAGCCAGCCCCAGCATTTT. Amino acid sequence: CASSQVGVSQPQHF.

V gene TRBV6-6 combines with J gene TRBJ1-2, with D possibly TRBD1 on 6 matching bases. This CDR3 region has 15 residues. The V gene lost 0 bases and the J gene lost 2 bases, with 10 bases spanning the gap. Looked up from germline, CDR1 is MNHNY and CDR2 is SVGAGI (reference sequence). For the CDR3, the DNA is TGTGCCAGCAGTTACTCGAGCACAGGGAACTATGGCTACACCTTC. This codes for CASSYSSTGNYGYTF.

This chain connects TRBV19 to TRBJ1-4, with 9 nucleotides matching TRBD1. Germline V gene data show CDR1 as LNHDA and CDR2 as SQIVND (reference sequence). The CDR3 runs 18 residues. V trimming: 6 bases; J trimming: 0 bases; junction bases outside the gene matches: 11. Here the CDR3 DNA reads TGTGCCAGTAGCCCTACGGACAGGGGAAGGGCAACTAATGAAAAACTGTTTTTT. Residues: CASSPTDRGRATNEKLFF.

The V and J genes are TRBV5-4 and TRBJ2-3, with 8 bases lining up with TRBD2. Germline CDR1 SGHNT, CDR2 YYREEE (reference sequence). The CDR3 is 15 amino acids. The V segment lost 2 bases and the J segment 2 bases; nucleotides outside the gene matches: 4. The CDR3 DNA sequence: TGTGCCAGCAGCTTAGCGGGGGCAACCACAGATACGCAGTATTTT. Residues: CASSLAGATTDTQYF.

The gene calls are TRBV6-6 and TRBJ2-5, with 14 bases aligning to TRBD2. The V and J ends lost 2 bases and 4 bases, in that order; junction bases with no gene match: 0. This CDR3 region has 15 residues. Looked up from germline, CDR1 is MNHNY and CDR2 is SVGAGI (reference sequence). CDR3 protein: CASSYGLAGGETQYF. In DNA form, the CDR3 reads TGTGCCAGCAGTTACGGACTAGCGGGGGGAGAGACCCAGTACTTC.

The CDR3 DNA reads TGCGCCAGCAGCCCCCGGACTAGCGGGGGGGCAACAGATACGCAGTATTTT. It specifies CASSPRTSGGATDTQYF. The rearrangement uses TRBV4-3 and TRBJ2-3, with 15 bases matching TRBD2. Trimming removed 4 bases from V and 3 bases from J; junction bases left unmatched: 5. Germline V CDR1 and CDR2: LGHNA, YSLEER. The CDR3 is 17 amino acids.

The V gene is TRBV7-2, the J gene TRBJ2-5; TRBD2 matches at 10 bases. Germline CDR1 is SGHTA and CDR2 is FQGNSA. The J segment lost 1 base and the V segment lost 5 bases, leaving 7 bases of the junction unmatched. The CDR3 is 16 amino acids. CDR3 sequence: CASSPTLAGSQETQYF. CDR3 sequence (DNA): TGTGCCAGCAGCCCGACACTAGCGGGGAGCCAAGAGACCCAGTACTTC.

The chain links TRBV19 to TRBJ1-1; TRBD1 might be the D (6 bases). CDR3 length: 15 residues. Per the germline V gene, CDR1 is LNHDA and CDR2 is SQIVND (reference sequence). The V and J ends lost 6 bases and 5 bases respectively, with 19 bases between them. The CDR3 here is CASSRSRDKPTEAFF. The DNA for the CDR3 is TGTGCCAGTAGCCGATCTCGGGACAAGCCGACTGAAGCTTTCTTT.

The V call is TRBV6-6, the J call TRBJ2-5; TRBD2 matches at 7 bases. The J segment lost 5 bases and the V segment lost 5 bases, leaving 8 bases of the junction unmatched. The CDR3 sequence is 14 residues long. Germline CDR1 reads MNHNY; CDR2 reads SVGAGI (reference sequence). This chain's CDR3 is CASSSGETLETQYF. CDR3 bases: TGTGCCAGCAGTAGCGGGGAGACCCTGGAGACCCAGTACTTC.

This sequence joins TRBV5-1 and TRBJ1-2, with D maybe TRBD1 (6 bases). Trimming removed 4 bases at V and 7 bases at J, with 11 bases between. Looked up from germline, CDR1 is SGHRS and CDR2 is YFSETQ. This CDR3 contains 12 residues. DNA of the CDR3: TGCGCCAGCAGCATGGGGGGCCGTGGCTACACCTTC. It is translated as CASSMGGRGYTF. The whole variable domain, filled in from reference TRBV5-1 and TRBJ1-2, reads KAGVTQTPRYLIKTRGQQVTLSCSPISGHRSVSWYQQTPGQGLQFLFEYFSETQRNKGNFPGRFSGRQFSNSRSEMNVSTLELGDSALYLCASSMGGRGYTFGSGTRLTVV.

The J gene is TRBJ2-3, the V gene TRBV15; possible D gene TRBD2, 6 bases. The ends were cut back, 0 bases at V and 3 bases at J, with 19 bases in the middle. Germline-derived CDR1 and CDR2 are LNHNV and YYDKDF (reference sequence). The CDR3 has 18 amino acids. This CDR3 is CATSRDSFVGGITDTQYF. The CDR3 DNA sequence: TGTGCCACCAGCAGAGATAGTTTCGTGGGAGGAATAACAGATACGCAGTATTTT.

The V gene is TRBV13, the J gene TRBJ2-5, with 10 bases that match TRBD2. The CDR3 spans 15 residues. After removal of 3 bases from V and 0 bases from J, the junction contained 1 base not matched to a gene. The germline CDR1 and CDR2 sequences are PRHDT and FYEKMQ (reference sequence). This CDR3 reads CASSFLAGDQETQYF. In nucleotides, the CDR3 is TGTGCCAGCAGCTTTCTAGCGGGGGACCAAGAGACCCAGTACTTC.

CDR3 nucleotides: TGTGCCAGCAGCCCACGACTAGCGGGGAGACTCTACAATGAGCAGTTCTTC. Protein product: CASSPRLAGRLYNEQFF. This chain connects TRBV9 to TRBJ2-1, with 11 nucleotides matching TRBD2. Germline V CDR1 and CDR2: SGDLS, YYNGEE. V dropped 4 bases and J dropped 3; count of bases not matched to a gene: 9. The CDR3 contains 17 residues.

This chain links TRBV27 with TRBJ1-1; no clear D gene. The CDR3 sequence is 17 residues long. Germline V lookup: CDR1 MNHEY, CDR2 SMNVEV (reference sequence). With 3 bases removed from V and 11 bases from J, the gap between germline ends came to 28 bases. This CDR3 is CASSLAAGAVGHLGAFF. DNA of the CDR3: TGTGCCAGCAGTTTGGCTGCAGGCGCCGTAGGCCATCTTGGGGCTTTCTTT.

The J gene is TRBJ1-6, the V gene TRBV4-1; 7 bases are a match to TRBD1. After removal of 3 bases from V and 8 bases from J, the junction contained 4 bases not matched to a gene. Germline V CDR1 and CDR2: MGHRA, YSYEKL. CDR3 size: 14 residues. The CDR3, as DNA: TGCGCCAGCAGCCAGGGGGACAGAGATTCACCCCTCCACTTT. Translation: CASSQGDRDSPLHF.

The V and J genes are TRBV12-5 and TRBJ2-7; TRBD2 matches at 7 bases. Trimming removed 5 bases from V and 6 bases from J; junction bases left unmatched: 13. Germline V gene sequence: CDR1 LGHNT, CDR2 FRNRAP. This CDR3 is 15 amino acids long. CDR3 in DNA: TGTGCTAGTGGTCGGAACTACGAGGGGAGGGGCGAGCAGTACTTC. Translation gives CASGRNYEGRGEQYF. Full variable domain (missing parts from reference TRBV12-5 and TRBJ2-7): DARVTQTPRHKVTEMGQEVTMRCQPILGHNTVFWYRQTMMQGLELLAYFRNRAPLDDSGMPKDRFSAEMPDATLATLKIQPSEPRDSAVYFCASGRNYEGRGEQYFGPGTRLTVT.

The V call is TRBV19, the J call TRBJ2-7; D is ambiguous. V shed 4 bases and J shed 6 bases, with 13 bases lying between them. Germline V lookup: CDR1 LNHDA, CDR2 SQIVND (reference sequence). The CDR3 sequence is 13 residues long. CDR3 amino acids: CASSNQALGEQYF. The DNA for the CDR3 is TGTGCCAGTAGTAACCAGGCTTTGGGCGAGCAGTACTTC.

This clone was found once. The chain is built from TRBV5-6 and TRBJ2-1; the D is unclear. Germline-derived CDR1 and CDR2 are SGHDT and YYEEEE. Trimming shortened V by 2 bases and J by 0 bases, and 9 bases separated the two germline ends. The CDR3 runs 15 residues. The CDR3 is CASSLSRFSYNEQFF. The CDR3 bases are TGTGCCAGCAGCTTATCCAGATTCTCCTACAATGAGCAGTTCTTC.

The genes are TRBV29-1 and TRBJ2-6, with 9 positions matching TRBD1. From germline, CDR1 is SQVTM and CDR2 ANQGSEA. This CDR3 is 15 amino acids long. Trimming took 6 bases from V and 1 from J; bases not matched to a gene: 4. The CDR3 region has the DNA TGCAGCGTGGGACAGGGAGGATCTGGGGCCAACGTCCTGACTTTC. It codes for CSVGQGGSGANVLTF.

The chain links TRBV6-1 to TRBJ2-7; 8 positions agree with TRBD1. CDR3 size: 17 residues. J gave up 0 bases and V 3 bases, and 10 bases lay outside the gene matches. CDR1 is MNHNS and CDR2 is SASEGT in the germline V gene. The CDR3 spells CASSDITKTGASYEQYF. The CDR3 region has the DNA TGTGCCAGCAGTGACATCACCAAGACAGGGGCCTCCTACGAGCAGTACTTC.

This clone turned up a few times. The rearrangement joins TRBV10-3 to TRBJ1-4; 7 nucleotides line up with TRBD1. CDR3 length equals 14 residues. Per germline, CDR1 ENHRY and CDR2 SYGVKD. Germline trimming cut 7 bases from V and 13 bases from J; bases unmatched to any gene: 15. CDR3 amino acids: CAIKEPGQKGRLFF. The CDR3 DNA follows: TGTGCCATCAAAGAGCCGGGACAGAAAGGACGACTGTTTTTT.

J is TRBJ2-5 and V is TRBV6-6; 8 bases agree with TRBD1. The CDR3 runs to 15 residues. The trim removed 6 bases at V and 4 bases at J, leaving 10 bases unmatched. The germline gives CDR1 MNHNY, CDR2 SVGAGI (reference sequence). This chain's CDR3 is CASRRSGQVRETQYF. The CDR3 DNA follows: TGTGCCAGCAGACGATCGGGACAGGTGCGAGAGACCCAGTACTTC.